The 29 T cell receptor beta chains listed next were all sequenced from one sample in a study of CD8 T cells in ankylosing spondylitis. TCRdb re-called the 5' RACE reads with MiXCR, one entry per CDR3 protein. Of around 280,000 distinct CDR3 sequences listed, over 15% are singletons. Sequencing was done on a sample of blood, either unsorted or a sorted T cell fraction (not recorded which). These TCRs come from a male donor with ankylosing spondylitis or in good health (not recorded which).

The chain combines TRBV19 with TRBJ2-1; no definite D call. In germline, CDR1 is LNHDA, CDR2 SQIVND (reference sequence). There are 14 residues in the CDR3. V lost 5 bases to trimming and J lost 0 bases, with 8 bases between them. The CDR3 sequence is CASSPESSYNEQFF. The DNA of the CDR3 is TGTGCCAGTAGTCCGGAGAGCTCCTACAATGAGCAGTTCTTC.

The chain employs TRBV12-3 or TRBV12-4 and TRBJ1-3; D gene ambiguous. Deletions cut 3 bases from V and 4 bases from J, with 7 bases between. This CDR3 has 13 amino acids. CDR3 protein: CASSFLGGNTIYF. CDR3 bases: TGTGCCAGCAGTTTTCTGGGAGGAAACACCATATATTTT.

The CDR3 DNA reads TGTGCCAGCAGCTTAAGGAACAGGGGACACGACACTGAAGCTTTCTTT. Protein: CASSLRNRGHDTEAFF. The chain employs TRBV7-9 and TRBJ1-1, with 7 bases aligning to TRBD1. This CDR3 has 16 amino acids. V gave up 2 bases and J gave up 3 bases; unmatched junction bases: 9. CDR1 and CDR2 from the germline V gene are SEHNR and FQNEAQ (reference sequence).

The V and J genes are TRBV9 and TRBJ2-1; 7 bases agree with TRBD2. Trimming took 4 bases from V and 2 from J; bases not matched to a gene: 6. Germline V lookup: CDR1 SGDLS, CDR2 YYNGEE. The CDR3 consists of 15 residues. The CDR3 DNA is TGTGCCAGCAGCCCTAGCGGTGCCGCCTACAATGAGCAGTTCTTC. Protein: CASSPSGAAYNEQFF.

This clonotype was observed at least ten times. J is TRBJ2-5 and V is TRBV6-5; no definite D call. The CDR3 contains 15 residues. With 2 bases removed from V and 5 bases from J, the gap between germline ends came to 15 bases. Germline CDR1 is MNHEY and CDR2 is SVGAGI. The CDR3 sequence is CASSYTLGPRETQYF. The CDR3 bases are TGTGCCAGCAGTTACACCCTTGGGCCCAGGGAGACCCAGTACTTC.

This clonotype was observed a handful of times. This chain joins TRBV7-2 and TRBJ2-1; 10 nucleotides line up with TRBD1. Germline trimming cut 1 base from V and 5 bases from J; bases unmatched to any gene: 5. The CDR3 runs to 16 residues. CDR1 is SGHTA and CDR2 is FQGNSA in the germline V gene. CDR3: CASSLVGTGVNNEQFF. DNA of the CDR3: TGTGCCAGCAGCTTAGTGGGGACAGGGGTTAACAATGAGCAGTTCTTC.

In nucleotides, the CDR3 is TGTGCCAGCAGTTTATACGGCGGGTCGGGGAATGAGCAGTTCTTC. Translation gives CASSLYGGSGNEQFF. The chain employs TRBV27 and TRBJ2-1; D is possibly TRBD2 (5 bases). Germline V CDR1 and CDR2: MNHEY, SMNVEV (reference sequence). This CDR3 has 15 amino acids. Trimming cost V 1 base and J 7 bases, with 14 bases left between them.

This clonotype has just a few counts. This chain joins TRBV14 and TRBJ2-1, with 8 bases fitting TRBD2. The J segment lost 4 bases and the V segment lost 4 bases, leaving 0 bases of the junction unmatched. Germline-derived CDR1 and CDR2 are SGHDN and FVKESK. This CDR3 contains 13 residues. The CDR3 bases are TGTGCCAGCAGCCGACTAGCGTACAATGAGCAGTTCTTC. Amino acids: CASSRLAYNEQFF. The whole variable domain, filled in from reference TRBV14 and TRBJ2-1, reads EAGVTQFPSHSVIEKGQTVTLRCDPISGHDNLYWYRRVMGKEIKFLLHFVKESKQDESGMPNNRFLAERTGGTYSTLKVQPAELEDSGVYFCASSRLAYNEQFFGPGTRLTVL.

V and J are TRBV20-1 and TRBJ2-2; D is perhaps TRBD1 or TRBD2 (6 bases each). CDR1 is DFQATT, CDR2 SNEGSKA, per germline (reference sequence). The CDR3 has 17 residues. Trimming left V 1 base short and J 1 base short, with 16 bases between. The CDR3 DNA follows: TGCAGTGCTAGAGTAGTGGGGGGCGGTTTGAACACCGGGGAGCTGTTTTTT. It codes for CSARVVGGGLNTGELFF.

This clonotype was recorded a few times. V is TRBV11-2 and J is TRBJ2-3; TRBD1 might be the D (5 bases). The CDR3 runs to 14 residues. Trimming left V 3 bases short and J 6 bases short, with 13 bases between. Per the germline V gene, CDR1 is SGHAT and CDR2 is FQNNGV. CDR3 nucleotides: TGTGCCAGCAGCTTGGGCAGGGTTGAGGATACGCAGTATTTT. As protein: CASSLGRVEDTQYF.

In DNA form, the CDR3 reads TGTGCCAGCAGTTTATGGAGGATAACCGGGGAGCTGTTTTTT. This encodes CASSLWRITGELFF. V usage is TRBV28 and J usage is TRBJ2-2, with D hard to call. Germline values: CDR1 MDHEN, CDR2 SYDVKM. The CDR3 covers 14 residues. Trimming left V 0 bases short and J 5 bases short, with 7 bases between.

This clonotype was detected many times. This chain uses TRBV20-1 with TRBJ2-7; 7 bases match TRBD1. From germline, CDR1 is DFQATT and CDR2 SNEGSKA (reference sequence). Trimming removed 5 bases from V and 3 bases from J; junction bases left unmatched: 7. The CDR3 covers 13 residues. The CDR3 is CSAPTPGGYEQYV. The CDR3 region has the DNA TGCAGTGCTCCAACCCCAGGGGGCTACGAGCAGTACGTC.

The table lists this clonotype with a few counts. The rearrangement joins TRBV5-1 to TRBJ1-4; D may be TRBD1 (6 bases). Trimming took 1 base from V and 7 from J, leaving 17 bases between them. CDR1 and CDR2 from the germline V gene are SGHRS and YFSETQ. The CDR3 contains 16 residues. The CDR3 DNA reads TGCGCCAGCAGCTTGTCGTTCGGGCAGGGGTCTGAAAAACTGTTTTTT. Translated: CASSLSFGQGSEKLFF.

The rearrangement joins TRBV7-3 to TRBJ2-7; the D is unclear. CDR1 and CDR2 (germline): SGHTA, FQGTGA. The V end lost 11 bases, the J end lost 0 bases, and 14 bases lay between the germline ends. The CDR3 consists of 13 residues. In DNA, the CDR3 is TGTGCCCACGTGTCCACCTTCTCCTACGAGCAGTACGTC. As protein: CAHVSTFSYEQYV.

V usage is TRBV5-5 and J usage is TRBJ2-2; 10 bases are a match to TRBD2. With 2 bases clipped from V and 6 bases from J, the junction kept 7 bases outside the gene matches. Per germline, CDR1 SGHKS and CDR2 YYEKEE (reference sequence). The CDR3 loop spans 16 amino acids. In DNA, the CDR3 is TGTGCCAGCAGCTTATTAGCGGGAGGTTACGCCGGGGAGCTGTTTTTT. Translating it yields CASSLLAGGYAGELFF.

About this clonotype: This may stem from a read error, because a much larger clone lies one nucleotide away. The chain uses TRBV5-6 and TRBJ2-5; 7 bases agree with TRBD1. This CDR3 has 16 residues. Per germline, CDR1 SGHDT and CDR2 YYEEEE. Written as DNA, the CDR3 is TGTGCCATCAGCTCGGGGCCTGGGACAGTCGGGGAGACCCAGTACTTC. This gives the protein CAISSGPGTVGETQYF.

In this sample, this clonotype turned up a few times. The rearrangement links TRBV6-5 to TRBJ1-6; D call uncertain. The CDR3 sequence is 18 residues long. V was pared by 0 bases and J by 7 bases, with 19 bases between. Germline CDR1 is MNHEY and CDR2 is SVGAGI. CDR3 DNA sequence: TGTGCCAGCAGTTACTCGAGGGTCAAAGTTTTCCCCAATTCACCCCTCCACTTT. Its translation: CASSYSRVKVFPNSPLHF.

This clonotype came up many times. The chain combines TRBV10-3 with TRBJ2-3, with a weak D call TRBD2 (6 bases). Trimming pared 3 bases from V and 2 bases from J, leaving 9 bases between. Germline-derived CDR1 and CDR2 are ENHRY and SYGVKD. This CDR3 has 14 residues. Here the CDR3 DNA reads TGTGCCATCAGTGACGGGGACTCCACAGATACGCAGTATTTT. Encoded protein: CAISDGDSTDTQYF.

CDR3 nucleotide sequence: TGTGCCAGCAGCTTAGACGGGGCGGGCACAGATACGCAGTATTTT. This encodes CASSLDGAGTDTQYF. The chain joins TRBV11-2 to TRBJ2-3, with D possibly called TRBD1 or TRBD2 (5 bases each). The germline V gene encodes CDR1 SGHAT and CDR2 FQNNGV. The V gene lost 0 bases and the J gene lost 1 base, with 8 bases spanning the gap. The CDR3 covers 15 residues. The full variable domain, with the rest looked up from reference TRBV11-2 and TRBJ2-3, is EAGVAQSPRYKIIEKRQSVAFWCNPISGHATLYWYQQILGQGPKLLIQFQNNGVVDDSQLPKDRFSAERLKGVDSTLKIQPAKLEDSAVYLCASSLDGAGTDTQYFGPGTRLTVL.

In its sample, this clonotype was seen a few times. The V and J genes are TRBV20-1 and TRBJ1-6, with D maybe TRBD1 (5 bases). The CDR3 covers 15 residues. With 5 bases removed from V and 0 bases from J, the gap between germline ends came to 11 bases. Germline-derived CDR1 and CDR2 are DFQATT and SNEGSKA (reference sequence). In DNA form, the CDR3 reads TGCAGTGCTGGGCGGGGGAGCTCCTATAATTCACCCCTCCACTTT. Translating gives CSAGRGSSYNSPLHF.

The V call is TRBV12-3 or TRBV12-4, the J call TRBJ2-1, with D perhaps matching TRBD1 (6 bases). V lost 8 bases to trimming and J lost 3 bases, with 11 bases between them. The CDR3 has 13 amino acids. The CDR3 here is CASLQGYYNEQFF. CDR3 DNA sequence: TGTGCCAGCCTCCAGGGGTACTACAATGAGCAGTTCTTC.

The V gene is TRBV14, the J gene TRBJ2-1; tentative D call: TRBD2 (6 bases). The V end was cut by 3 bases, the J end by 8 bases, with 11 bases between. CDR3 length: 13 amino acids. CDR1 is SGHDN and CDR2 is FVKESK in the germline V gene. Here the CDR3 DNA reads TGTGCCAGCAGCCAGCGTCGGGGGTATGAGCAGTTCTTC. Translating it yields CASSQRRGYEQFF.

The rearrangement links TRBV5-1 to TRBJ1-6; 9 nucleotides line up with TRBD1. CDR1 SGHRS and CDR2 YFSETQ come from the germline V gene. The CDR3 consists of 14 residues. V gave up 6 bases and J gave up 7 bases; unmatched junction bases: 5. The CDR3 DNA sequence: TGCGCCAGCATGACAGGGGGATGGAATTCACCCCTCCACTTT. Its protein is CASMTGGWNSPLHF.

The V call is TRBV11-3, the J call TRBJ2-2; 12 bases align to TRBD2. The trim removed 5 bases at V and 6 bases at J, leaving 4 bases unmatched. There are 15 residues in the CDR3. Looked up from germline, CDR1 is SGHNT and CDR2 is YENEEA. The DNA of the CDR3 is TGTGCCAGCAGCCAGGGACTAGCGGGCGCCGGGGAGCTGTTTTTT. It specifies CASSQGLAGAGELFF.

This clonotype was counted at least ten times. The chain recombines TRBV5-1 with TRBJ2-1; 9 bases are a match to TRBD1. Germline V gene sequence: CDR1 SGHRS, CDR2 YFSETQ. This CDR3 has 15 amino acids. Trimming cost V 0 bases and J 6 bases; bases outside gene matches: 4. Here the CDR3 reads CASSLGDRESNEQFF. The CDR3 nucleotides are TGCGCCAGCAGCTTGGGGGACAGGGAGAGCAATGAGCAGTTCTTC.

This clonotype has a single count. Because the CDR3 is missing its conserved closing phenylalanine or tryptophan, this is likely a read error. This chain uses TRBV2 with TRBJ1-4; D ambiguous. The length of the CDR3 is 14 residues. CDR1 SNHLY and CDR2 FYNNEI come from the germline V gene. Trimming cost V 5 bases and J 7 bases, with 14 bases left between them. CDR3 DNA sequence: TGTGCCAGCAGTCAAGACCGAGTTGGTGAAAAACTGTTTCTT. Translation: CASSQDRVGEKLFL.

This sequence joins TRBV7-3 and TRBJ2-3, with 10 bases identical to TRBD2. This CDR3 is built from 16 residues. CDR1 and CDR2 (germline): SGHTA, FQGTGA. V gave up 3 bases and J gave up 6 bases; unmatched junction bases: 9. In DNA form, the CDR3 reads TGTGCCAGCAGCTTGAATCTAGCGGGGGTTGGCGATACGCAGTATTTT. The encoded protein is CASSLNLAGVGDTQYF.

The rearrangement links TRBV21-1 to TRBJ1-1; TRBD1, the D gene given by the table, was not confirmed from the DNA. TRBV21-1 is classified as a pseudogene. This CDR3 has 13 residues. This chain's CDR3 is CASRQGDEAEAFF. CDR3 nucleotide sequence: TGTGCCAGCAGACAGGGGGACGAGGCTGAAGCTTTCTTT.

The sample holds a few counts of this clonotype. V and J are TRBV5-1 and TRBJ2-5; no reliable D call. Germline V lookup: CDR1 SGHRS, CDR2 YFSETQ. The V and J ends lost 2 bases and 1 base respectively, with 12 bases between them. This CDR3 has 15 amino acids. DNA for the CDR3: TGCGCCAGCAGCTTACAGACACCTGTCCAAGAGACCCAGTACTTC. Its protein product is CASSLQTPVQETQYF.